The entry that follows covers one TCR beta chain sequence. Antigen unknown. This sample was included in a study of PD-L1 blockade in urothelial cancer. The repertoire was sequenced with immunoSEQ multiplex PCR; TCRdb's copy has only in-frame clones and lacks some. This table holds tens of thousands of clones, 75% to 90% found once. Study-wide results and limits: Better survival was predicted by below-median pretreatment blood TCR clonality.

Each patient supplied 1 to 8 pretreatment and on-treatment samples. This sequence was found in a man aged 50-60 years with urothelial cancer. This specimen consisted of PBMCs, obtained around atezolizumab (anti-PD-L1) treatment.

DNA for the CDR3: TGTGCCAGCAGCTTACCTAACTTGAACACTGAAGCTTTCTTT. It codes for CASSLPNLNTEAFF. The chain carries TRBV7-2 and TRBJ1-1, with D uncertain. Trimming took off 2 bases at V and 0 bases at J, with 7 bases between the two ends. This CDR3 region has 14 residues. Germline CDR1 is SGHTA and CDR2 is FQGNSA.